This T cell receptor beta chain was found in a study of early T cells in non-severe SARS-CoV-2 infection. About the research overall: Sequencing was performed on bulk RNA from unsorted whole blood, leaving chains unpaired. Study-wide results and caveats: VDJdb-based annotation leaned toward anti-spike CD8 responses and missed private and CD4 specificities.

As part of library construction, unique molecular identifiers were attached to individual cDNA molecules. TCRdb used MiXCR to reprocess the 5' RACE reads, holding one entry per CDR3 protein. The sample carries approximately 71,000 distinct CDR3 sequences, approximately 11% recorded once. The sample holds a few counts of this clonotype. Its antigen is undetermined. This CDR3 comprises 15 residues. V was shortened by 8 bases and J by 0 bases, with 14 bases between the two germline ends. The germline gives CDR1 KGHSH, CDR2 LQKENI. Sequencing was performed on whole blood. V is TRBV18 and J is TRBJ2-1; TRBD2 is a possible D gene (6 bases). This TCR was sampled from an adult who was a healthcare worker with PCR-confirmed SARS-CoV-2 infection or an uninfected control (not recorded which). CDR3 sequence: CASRKGSGSYNEQFF. As DNA, the CDR3 is TGTGCCAGCCGAAAGGGTAGCGGCTCCTACAATGAGCAGTTCTTC.